This entry describes one T cell receptor (beta chain). The table came from immunoSEQ multiplex PCR; TCRdb's copy has only in-frame clones and leaves some out. The sample shows about 72,000 clones, more than 70% of them seen only once. The data derive from a study of neoadjuvant anti-PD-1 for oral cavity cancer. At the level of the study: Most patients had three to four biweekly doses of 3 mg/kg nivolumab before resection.

V was clipped by 11 bases and J by 2 bases, with 19 bases between them. CDR1 and CDR2 (germline): LNHDA, SQIVND (reference sequence). The CDR3 totals 15 residues. The clonotype originates from a person aged 40-85 years with oral cavity squamous cell carcinoma. The rearrangement joins TRBV19 to TRBJ1-5; TRBD1 is a possible D gene (5 bases). Sequences were derived from PBMCs, sampled before nivolumab (anti-PD-1) treatment. The CDR3 nucleotides are TGTGCCTCCCGGGCCTACCTAGGGGGCAATCAGCCCCAGCATTTT. This sequence encodes CASRAYLGGNQPQHF.